These 21 T cell receptor beta chains were sequenced from one sample in a study of OX40 agonist ivuxolimab in advanced cancers. Libraries were prepared by immunoSEQ multiplex PCR; TCRdb keeps only in-frame clonotypes and omits some of them. The table shows under 70,000 clones, with around 81% occurring only once. This material consisted of CD4+ or CD8+ T cells sorted from blood, taken in a trial of the OX40 agonist ivuxolimab. Receptor source: an adult with an advanced solid tumor such as melanoma, head and neck, liver or kidney cancer.

The rearrangement uses TRBV19 and TRBJ2-2; D unresolved. Trimming removed 4 bases from V and 5 bases from J, with 5 bases in between. CDR3 size: 12 residues. Per the germline V gene, CDR1 is LNHDA and CDR2 is SQIVND (reference sequence). The CDR3 DNA is TGTGCCAGTAGTACACGAACCGGGGAGCTGTTTTTT. Translated, it gives CASSTRTGELFF. Combining the CDR3 with reference TRBV19 and TRBJ2-2 gives the whole variable domain DGGITQSPKYLFRKEGQNVTLSCEQNLNHDAMYWYRQDPGQGLRLIYYSQIVNDFQKGDIAEGYSVSREKKESFPLTVTSAQKNPTAFYLCASSTRTGELFFGEGSRLTVL.

The V gene is TRBV6-5, the J gene TRBJ1-2, with a weak D call TRBD1 (5 bases). Per the germline V gene, CDR1 is MNHEY and CDR2 is SVGAGI. Trimming took off 2 bases at V and 4 bases at J, with 11 bases between the two ends. This CDR3 has 14 amino acids. In nucleotides, the CDR3 is TGTGCCAGCAGTTACCGGGGCAGGGTCTATGGCTACACCTTC. It yields the protein CASSYRGRVYGYTF.

The chain joins TRBV5-6 to TRBJ2-7, with D possibly matching TRBD2 (5 bases). Germline assignment: CDR1 SGHDT and CDR2 YYEEEE. Trimming took off 1 base at V and 0 bases at J, with 11 bases between the two ends. The CDR3 covers 15 residues. Here the CDR3 DNA reads TGTGCCAGCAGCTTGTTCAGAGGGTTCTCCTACGAGCAGTACTTC. Its translation is CASSLFRGFSYEQYF.

The gene calls are TRBV13 and TRBJ2-7; D may be TRBD1 or TRBD2 (5 bases each). Germline CDR1 PRHDT, CDR2 FYEKMQ (reference sequence). CDR3 length: 15 residues. V was trimmed by 5 bases and J by 0 bases, leaving 14 bases between them. The CDR3 loop reads CASSPGHSSSYEQYF. The DNA for the CDR3 is TGTGCCAGCAGCCCGGGGCATTCGAGCTCCTACGAGCAGTACTTC.

The chain employs TRBV4-2 and TRBJ2-1; a possible D gene is TRBD2 (5 bases). The CDR3 loop spans 15 amino acids. The V end was cut by 3 bases, the J end by 0 bases, with 9 bases between. The germline CDR1 and CDR2 sequences are LGHNA and YNFKEQ. The DNA of the CDR3 is TGTGCCAGCAGCCAGCCGGGATCCTCCTACAATGAGCAGTTCTTC. It encodes CASSQPGSSYNEQFF.

The chain links TRBV6-1 to TRBJ2-1; 8 bases align to TRBD2. CDR3 size: 16 residues. Germline CDR1 and CDR2: MNHNS and SASEGT. Losses at the gene ends were 2 bases for V and 9 bases for J; bases not matched to a gene: 12. The CDR3 DNA reads TGTGCCAGCAGTGAAATAAGTCTAGCGGGTTGGAGTGAGCAGTTCTTC. It specifies CASSEISLAGWSEQFF.

This chain uses TRBV4-3 with TRBJ2-2; 9 bases agree with TRBD2. There are 17 residues in the CDR3. The germline V gene encodes CDR1 LGHNA and CDR2 YSLEER. Losses at the gene ends were 0 bases for V and 1 base for J; bases not matched to a gene: 3. The CDR3, as DNA: TGCGCCAGCAGCCAAGAGGTTAGCGGGGGGAACACCGGGGAGCTGTTTTTT. Translation gives CASSQEVSGGNTGELFF.

The J gene is TRBJ2-3, the V gene TRBV5-1; 10 nucleotides agree with TRBD2. After removal of 1 base from V and 4 bases from J, the junction contained 3 bases not matched to a gene. The CDR3 has 15 amino acids. Per the germline V gene, CDR1 is SGHRS and CDR2 is YFSETQ. The CDR3 DNA follows: TGCGCCAGCAGCTTGTGGACTAGCGGCGCAGATACGCAGTATTTT. It encodes CASSLWTSGADTQYF.

J is TRBJ1-2 and V is TRBV6-5; D unclear. This CDR3 is 14 amino acids long. The V gene's germline CDR1 is MNHEY and CDR2 SVGAGI. Trimming pared 5 bases from V and 4 bases from J, leaving 14 bases between. CDR3 region: CASSVDRAPYGYTF. The CDR3 DNA reads as TGTGCCAGCAGTGTTGACCGGGCCCCCTATGGCTACACCTTC.

The CDR3 loop is CASSFRQNPQETQYF. DNA of the CDR3: TGTGCCAGCTCTTTCCGACAGAACCCCCAAGAGACCCAGTACTTC. The chain is built from TRBV18 and TRBJ2-5; a weak D match, TRBD1 (5 bases). V was cut by 6 bases and J by 1 base, with 15 bases left in between. CDR1 KGHSH and CDR2 LQKENI come from the germline V gene. The CDR3 is made up of 15 amino acids.

The chain carries TRBV5-8 and TRBJ1-4, with D possibly being TRBD1 (6 bases). The CDR3 is made up of 14 amino acids. Germline V gives CDR1 SGHTS, CDR2 YDEGEE. V was trimmed by 5 bases and J by 4 bases, leaving 12 bases between them. Here the CDR3 reads CASSDQGNNEKLFF. The CDR3 DNA reads TGTGCCAGCAGTGATCAGGGGAATAATGAAAAACTGTTTTTT.

The J gene is TRBJ2-7, the V gene TRBV28, with TRBD2 identical over 8 bases. CDR1 is MDHEN and CDR2 is SYDVKM in the germline V gene. J gave up 2 bases and V 7 bases, and 4 bases lay outside the gene matches. The CDR3 is 13 amino acids. CDR3 sequence: CASTGTSPYEQYF. CDR3 DNA sequence: TGTGCCAGCACCGGGACTAGTCCCTACGAGCAGTACTTC.

V gene TRBV4-1 combines with J gene TRBJ1-3, with D possibly matching TRBD1 (6 bases). CDR3 size: 17 residues. Germline assignment: CDR1 MGHRA and CDR2 YSYEKL. V lost 4 bases to trimming and J lost 3 bases, with 19 bases between them. The DNA of the CDR3 is TGCGCCAGCAGCCGAGCCGGTGGGGGGGGCCATGGAAACACCATATATTTT. Protein sequence: CASSRAGGGGHGNTIYF.

The J gene is TRBJ1-5, the V gene TRBV5-1; D may be TRBD1 (6 bases). Deletions cut 1 base from V and 8 bases from J, with 16 bases between. The CDR3 covers 15 residues. Germline CDR1 and CDR2: SGHRS and YFSETQ. The CDR3 spells CASSLTGFFGEPQHF. CDR3 nucleotide sequence: TGCGCCAGCAGCTTGACAGGGTTCTTTGGGGAGCCCCAGCATTTT. The full variable domain, its missing parts supplied by reference TRBV5-1 and TRBJ1-5, is KAGVTQTPRYLIKTRGQQVTLSCSPISGHRSVSWYQQTPGQGLQFLFEYFSETQRNKGNFPGRFSGRQFSNSRSEMNVSTLELGDSALYLCASSLTGFFGEPQHFGDGTRLSIL.

The chain couples TRBV19 to TRBJ1-3; 10 bases match TRBD1. Germline V gene sequence: CDR1 LNHDA, CDR2 SQIVND (reference sequence). This CDR3 region has 15 residues. J lost 4 bases, V lost 7 bases, and 7 bases had no gene match. The CDR3 loop is CASTFSTGGGNTIYF. The CDR3 bases are TGTGCCAGTACTTTCTCGACAGGGGGCGGAAACACCATATATTTT.

The chain combines TRBV5-6 with TRBJ2-5; 7 bases line up with TRBD1. The CDR3 sequence is 15 residues long. Per germline, CDR1 SGHDT and CDR2 YYEEEE. Trimming removed 4 bases from V and 5 bases from J; junction bases left unmatched: 11. In nucleotides, the CDR3 is TGTGCCAGCAGCGCGCTTACAGGGGATAGGGAGACCCAGTACTTC. Translated: CASSALTGDRETQYF.

This clone was recorded once. The rearrangement uses TRBV5-1 and TRBJ2-2; perhaps D is TRBD1 or TRBD2 (6 bases each). The CDR3 has 16 residues. The V gene's germline CDR1 is SGHRS and CDR2 YFSETQ. Between the trimmed V and J ends, which lost 0 bases and 5 bases, there was a span of 14 bases. The DNA for the CDR3 is TGCGCCAGCAGCTTGGCCTTTACAGGGAGGACCGGGGAGCTGTTTTTT. Translating it yields CASSLAFTGRTGELFF.

V gene TRBV5-1 combines with J gene TRBJ2-1, with a possible D match to TRBD2 (5 bases). The CDR3 is 15 residues long. V lost 5 bases, J lost 3 bases, and 15 bases lay in between. Germline loops: CDR1 SGHRS, CDR2 YFSETQ. The CDR3 sequence: CASRPGEQIYNEQFF. CDR3 bases: TGCGCCAGCAGGCCCGGGGAGCAGATCTACAATGAGCAGTTCTTC.

This clone was recorded many times. This chain links TRBV25-1 with TRBJ2-6; no firm D call. This CDR3 has 14 residues. Germline assignment: CDR1 MGHDK and CDR2 SYGVNS. V was cut by 3 bases and J by 4 bases, with 7 bases left in between. In DNA form, the CDR3 reads TGTGCCAGCAGTGACCTCGCGGGGGCCAACGTCCTGACTTTC. Translated, it gives CASSDLAGANVLTF.

V gene TRBV5-1 combines with J gene TRBJ2-2; weak D call: TRBD2 (5 bases). The CDR3 covers 14 residues. The ends were cut back, 7 bases at V and 0 bases at J, with 10 bases in the middle. The germline V gene has CDR1 SGHRS and CDR2 YFSETQ. As DNA, the CDR3 is TGCGCCAGCGAGGAGGACCCGAACACCGGGGAGCTGTTTTTT. This encodes CASEEDPNTGELFF.

V is TRBV7-8 and J is TRBJ1-4; D not resolved. CDR1 SGHVS and CDR2 FQNEAQ come from the germline V gene. Trimming took 5 bases from V and 7 from J, leaving 14 bases between them. The CDR3 is 14 residues long. The CDR3 DNA reads as TGTGCCAGCAGCCATACACGGCTGGGTGAAAAACTGTTTTTT. Residues: CASSHTRLGEKLFF.